The 15 T cell receptor beta chains given below trace back to one sample, sequenced in a study of cytomegalovirus exposure and HLA in healthy donors. This PCR relied on a set of 60 Vbeta primers and 13 Jbeta primers. Assay used: immunoSEQ multiplex PCR; TCRdb lists only in-frame clones, some missing. The table has approximately 32,000 clones, about 79% seen once. Sequencing used PBMCs. The source of these receptors is a woman aged 18-29 years in good health and CMV-seronegative.

The rearrangement joins TRBV11-3 to TRBJ2-1; D perhaps matches TRBD2 (5 bases). Trimming pared 4 bases from V and 6 bases from J, leaving 7 bases between. CDR1 is SGHNT and CDR2 is YENEEA in the germline V gene. The CDR3 length is 12 residues. The CDR3 is CASSYLANEQFF. The CDR3 DNA reads TGTGCCAGCAGCTACCTAGCCAATGAGCAGTTCTTC. Combining the CDR3 with reference TRBV11-3 and TRBJ2-1 gives the whole variable domain EAGVVQSPRYKIIEKKQPVAFWCNPISGHNTLYWYLQNLGQGPELLIRYENEEAVDDSQLPKDRFSAERLKGVDSTLKIQPAELGDSAVYLCASSYLANEQFFGPGTRLTVL.

This clone was seen more than once but under ten times. This chain links TRBV14 with TRBJ1-4, with D perhaps matching TRBD1 (6 bases). Germline CDR1 is SGHDN and CDR2 is FVKESK. V gave up 4 bases and J gave up 2 bases, with 17 bases separating them. The CDR3 totals 17 residues. CDR3 bases: TGTGCCAGCAGCCCGGGACACAACTCAAAGACTAATGAAAAACTGTTTTTT. Protein sequence: CASSPGHNSKTNEKLFF.

The chain is built from TRBV7-6 and TRBJ2-2; 11 bases match TRBD2. The V and J ends lost 5 bases and 6 bases, in that order; junction bases with no gene match: 8. Germline CDR1 SGHVS, CDR2 FNYEAQ. The CDR3 is made up of 16 amino acids. CDR3 nucleotide sequence: TGTGCCAGCAGCATTAGCGGGGGGGCCTCGGCCGGGGAGCTGTTTTTT. This sequence encodes CASSISGGASAGELFF.

The genes are TRBV6-5 and TRBJ1-1; 7 nucleotides match TRBD1. Germline lookup yields CDR1 MNHEY and CDR2 SVGAGI. This CDR3 spans 14 amino acids. Trimming took 6 bases from V and 5 from J; bases not matched to a gene: 9. Here the CDR3 DNA reads TGTGCCAGCAGGATGACAGGGAGTAGAACTGAAGCTTTCTTT. Amino acids: CASRMTGSRTEAFF.

The chain recombines TRBV6-5 with TRBJ1-4; D is uncertain. Trimming removed 3 bases from V and 8 bases from J, with 10 bases in between. The CDR3 loop spans 13 amino acids. CDR1 and CDR2 (germline): MNHEY, SVGAGI. CDR3 residues: CASSYGLGEKLFF. CDR3 coding DNA: TGTGCCAGCAGTTATGGACTGGGGGAAAAACTGTTTTTT.

CDR3 nucleotides: TGTGCCAGTAGTATCTGGGGCAGGGCCTATGGCTACACCTTC. Its protein is CASSIWGRAYGYTF. The genes are TRBV19 and TRBJ1-2; a weak D match, TRBD1 (5 bases). CDR3 size: 14 residues. Germline V gene lookup returns CDR1 LNHDA and CDR2 SQIVND (reference sequence). Trimming removed 3 bases at V and 4 bases at J, with 12 bases between.

CDR3 DNA sequence: TGCGCCAGCAGCTTTAAAGCCGGGACTAGCGGGAGTCGGGCGGGCGAGCAGTACTTC. Translation gives CASSFKAGTSGSRAGEQYF. V gene TRBV4-1 combines with J gene TRBJ2-7; 14 bases match TRBD2. With V trimmed by 5 bases and J by 6 bases, 18 bases remained unmatched. Per the germline V gene, CDR1 is MGHRA and CDR2 is YSYEKL. The CDR3 is 19 residues long.

The chain has TRBV4-3 and TRBJ2-1, with TRBD2 matching over 7 bases. Trimming removed 1 base from V and 3 bases from J; junction bases left unmatched: 9. Germline CDR1 LGHNA, CDR2 YSLEER. The CDR3 runs 17 residues. CDR3 loop: CASSQVGLAELYNEQFF. The CDR3 nucleotides are TGCGCCAGCAGCCAAGTTGGGCTAGCGGAGCTCTACAATGAGCAGTTCTTC.

This chain uses TRBV13 with TRBJ2-1; 13 bases are shared with TRBD2. After removal of 5 bases from V and 4 bases from J, the junction contained 8 bases not matched to a gene. This CDR3 is 17 amino acids long. The germline V gene encodes CDR1 PRHDT and CDR2 FYEKMQ (reference sequence). The CDR3 nucleotides read TGTGCCAGCAGCCCTGGACTAGCGGGAGTATCTTACAATGAGCAGTTCTTC. Amino acid sequence: CASSPGLAGVSYNEQFF.

V usage is TRBV13 and J usage is TRBJ2-1; possibly TRBD2 for D (6 bases). CDR1 is PRHDT and CDR2 is FYEKMQ in the germline V gene (reference sequence). V lost 4 bases, J lost 3 bases, and 13 bases lay in between. The CDR3 runs 15 residues. The chain's CDR3 is CASSSYAGLYNEQFF. For the CDR3, the DNA is TGTGCCAGCAGCTCCTATGCGGGGCTCTACAATGAGCAGTTCTTC. The full variable domain, completed using reference TRBV13 and TRBJ2-1, is AAGVIQSPRHLIKEKRETATLKCYPIPRHDTVYWYQQGPGQDPQFLISFYEKMQSDKGSIPDRFSAQQFSDYHSELNMSSLELGDSALYFCASSSYAGLYNEQFFGPGTRLTVL.

This clone was found once. For the CDR3, the DNA is TGCGCCAGCAGCCAAGGGACAGGGGGTCGGGAGCAGTACTTC. Translated, it gives CASSQGTGGREQYF. This rearrangement joins TRBV4-3 to TRBJ2-7, with 10 positions matching TRBD1. V dropped 1 base and J dropped 7; count of bases not matched to a gene: 4. This CDR3 contains 14 residues. Germline CDR1 is LGHNA and CDR2 is YSLEER.

The chain recombines TRBV9 with TRBJ2-6; possible D gene TRBD1, 5 bases. This CDR3 has 17 amino acids. V lost 0 bases and J 0 bases, leaving 10 bases between the germline ends. Germline V gene sequence: CDR1 SGDLS, CDR2 YYNGEE. The DNA of the CDR3 is TGTGCCAGCAGCGTAGCAGCAGGGCGCTCTGGGGCCAACGTCCTGACTTTC. Its translation is CASSVAAGRSGANVLTF.

The chain is built from TRBV5-6 and TRBJ2-7; a weak D match, TRBD2 (6 bases). The CDR3 contains 15 residues. Between the trimmed V and J ends, which lost 4 bases and 6 bases, there was a span of 20 bases. The V gene's germline CDR1 is SGHDT and CDR2 YYEEEE. CDR3 loop: CASSLREAGNGEQYF. The CDR3 bases are TGTGCCAGCAGCCTAAGGGAGGCGGGGAATGGCGAGCAGTACTTC.

The chain combines TRBV29-1 with TRBJ2-7; TRBD2 matches 13 bases. Germline CDR1 and CDR2: SQVTM and ANQGSEA. The CDR3 covers 14 residues. V gave up 7 bases and J gave up 0 bases; unmatched junction bases: 3. The DNA for the CDR3 is TGCAGCGCCTGGACTAGCGGGAGCTCCTACGAGCAGTACTTC. Translating gives CSAWTSGSSYEQYF.

This chain joins TRBV5-1 and TRBJ1-4; the match to TRBD1 covers 9 bases. The ends lost 2 bases at V and 5 bases at J; junction bases unmatched: 1. Germline lookup yields CDR1 SGHRS and CDR2 YFSETQ. This CDR3 contains 14 residues. The CDR3 loop reads CASSFGTGNEKLFF. As DNA, the CDR3 is TGCGCCAGCAGCTTCGGGACAGGGAATGAAAAACTGTTTTTT.